This T cell receptor beta chain was observed in a study of type 1 and type 2 diabetes patients. Amplification started from genomic DNA. Amplification of the beta chain CDR3 used 30 forward and 13 reverse multiplex primers. One entry per CDR3 protein results from TCRdb running MiXCR on the multiplex PCR reads. The sample shows about 250,000 distinct CDR3 sequences, around 47% of them seen only once. This clonotype has a single count. Antigen specificity is unknown. Study-wide results and caveats: Unmatched age and gender across groups might bias interpretation.

This TCR was sampled from a man aged 18 to 29 with type 2 diabetes. Input material: peripheral blood mononuclear cells (PBMCs).

The CDR3 DNA reads TGTGCCAGCAGTTACCCCCCTGGGCAGCACACCGGGGAGCTGTTTTTT. Protein sequence: CASSYPPGQHTGELFF. V gene TRBV6-5 combines with J gene TRBJ2-2; no clear D gene. V shed 2 bases and J shed 3 bases, with 13 bases lying between them. Germline loops: CDR1 MNHEY, CDR2 SVGAGI. CDR3 length: 16 residues.